This T cell receptor beta chain was sequenced in a study of TIL therapy for anti-PD-1-resistant metastatic lung cancer. This clone was observed a few times. Described time point: pre-treatment sample, taken before nivolumab and TIL therapy. Germline V lookup: CDR1 SGHAT, CDR2 FQNNGV. V was pared by 5 bases and J by 1 base, with 9 bases between. The CDR3 runs to 14 residues. The immunoSEQ assay was v3. Using immunoSEQ multiplex PCR, the repertoire was profiled, and TCRdb retains in-frame clones only, with some absent. This table has about 52,000 clones, about 80% appearing once. Material: blood, obtained at baseline. The gene calls are TRBV11-2 and TRBJ1-3, with unresolved D. The TCR sequence derives from a woman aged 25 to 80 with non-small cell lung cancer. CDR3 DNA: TGTGCCAGCAGCCAGGACGGATCTGGAAACACCATATATTTT. It is translated as CASSQDGSGNTIYF.